Presented here are 17 T cell receptor beta chains from one specimen sequenced in a study of regulatory T cells in long-lasting Graves disease. Time point reported: persistent/refractory GD, antithyroid drugs over 5 years with positive TRAb. After RNA was extracted from PBMCs, the TCR library was made from it. Researchers made TCR beta libraries by using iRepertoire HTBI primers and running Arm-PCR on CDR3 regions. TCRdb passed the multiplex PCR reads through MiXCR, listing each CDR3 protein once. The sample consists of more than 300,000 distinct CDR3 sequences, approximately 25% of them appearing once. The material was peripheral blood mononuclear cells (PBMCs), obtained when the disease was refractory, from a patient treated with antithyroid drugs. The receptors originated from a middle-aged woman with Graves disease.

Only a few counts were recorded for this clonotype. V and J are TRBV10-3 and TRBJ2-7; 8 nucleotides match TRBD2. CDR3 length: 14 amino acids. CDR1 and CDR2 from the germline V gene are ENHRY and SYGVKD. V trimming: 3 bases; J trimming: 1 base; junction bases outside the gene matches: 2. CDR3 nucleotide sequence: TGTGCCATCAGTGATGGGACTAGGTCCTACGAGCAGTACTTC. This codes for CAISDGTRSYEQYF.

The chain is built from TRBV28 and TRBJ1-2; D is possibly TRBD1 (5 bases). The CDR3 is made up of 14 amino acids. Germline V gene lookup returns CDR1 MDHEN and CDR2 SYDVKM. Trimming removed 2 bases at V and 4 bases at J, with 11 bases between. CDR3 DNA: TGTGCCAGCAGTTTAGGCGGGGGAATCTATGGCTACACCTTC. The encoded protein is CASSLGGGIYGYTF.

The CDR3: CSVVFADTQYF. CDR3 in DNA: TGCAGCGTTGTTTTCGCAGATACGCAGTATTTT. This rearrangement joins TRBV29-1 to TRBJ2-3; D remains unclear. The germline V gene encodes CDR1 SQVTM and CDR2 ANQGSEA. CDR3 length equals 11 residues. Deletions cut 4 bases from V and 4 bases from J, with 6 bases between.

This clonotype has a count of ten or more. The V call is TRBV20-1, the J call TRBJ1-1, with a possible D match to TRBD1 (5 bases). With 6 bases removed from V and 3 bases from J, the gap between germline ends came to 14 bases. The CDR3 extends over 13 amino acids. Germline V gene lookup returns CDR1 DFQATT and CDR2 SNEGSKA (reference sequence). The CDR3: CSAPGKGYTEAFF. The CDR3 DNA reads TGCAGTGCGCCAGGGAAAGGGTACACTGAAGCTTTCTTT.

Points on this clonotype: A read error is possible here, since a much larger clone lies one base away. The conserved phenylalanine or tryptophan is not found at the CDR3 terminus, so this likely reflects a read error. The chain employs TRBV2 and TRBJ2-5; 7 bases are shared with TRBD2. V lost 6 bases, J lost 7 bases, and 11 bases stayed unmatched. The CDR3 length is 14 residues. Germline CDR1 is SNHLY and CDR2 is FYNNEI. CDR3 bases: TGTGCCAGCAGCTTCGCTAGCGGCCCGGGGACCCAGTACCTC. It encodes CASSFASGPGTQYL.

The chain joins TRBV13 to TRBJ2-7, with 7 bases identical to TRBD2. V lost 5 bases and J lost 0; bases outside the gene matches: 7. Germline values: CDR1 PRHDT, CDR2 FYEKMQ (reference sequence). This CDR3 has 15 amino acids. The CDR3 sequence is CASSVYTSASYEQYF. CDR3 nucleotides: TGTGCCAGCAGCGTATATACTAGCGCCTCCTACGAGCAGTACTTC. Full variable domain (rest looked up from reference TRBV13 and TRBJ2-7): AAGVIQSPRHLIKEKRETATLKCYPIPRHDTVYWYQQGPGQDPQFLISFYEKMQSDKGSIPDRFSAQQFSDYHSELNMSSLELGDSALYFCASSVYTSASYEQYFGPGTRLTVT.

This chain links TRBV3-1 with TRBJ2-1, with TRBD2 matching 7 bases. This CDR3 has 12 amino acids. After removal of 0 bases from V and 12 bases from J, the junction contained 2 bases not matched to a gene. CDR1 and CDR2 (germline): LGHDT, YNNKEL (reference sequence). The CDR3 here is CASSQEGGVQFF. The CDR3 DNA reads as TGTGCCAGCAGCCAAGAGGGGGGGGTGCAGTTCTTC.

This clonotype was counted many times. This chain joins TRBV12-3 or TRBV12-4 and TRBJ1-1; D is possibly TRBD1 (6 bases). Between the trimmed V and J ends, which lost 5 bases and 5 bases, there was a span of 12 bases. The CDR3 consists of 13 residues. CDR3 protein: CASSPWGRTEAFF. The CDR3 bases are TGTGCCAGCAGTCCTTGGGGGCGGACTGAAGCTTTCTTT.

The J gene is TRBJ1-1, the V gene TRBV20-1; D not resolved. Germline V gene sequence: CDR1 DFQATT, CDR2 SNEGSKA (reference sequence). The length of the CDR3 is 14 residues. V dropped 2 bases and J dropped 3 bases, with 13 bases sitting between them. The CDR3 DNA is TGCAGTGCTAGAAACCCTAACCTTGACACTGAAGCTTTCTTT. Translated: CSARNPNLDTEAFF.

This clonotype was seen many times. This chain uses TRBV27 with TRBJ1-3, with D possibly TRBD1 on 5 matching bases. V lost 5 bases to trimming and J lost 0 bases, with 8 bases between them. The CDR3 is made up of 14 amino acids. Germline V CDR1 and CDR2: MNHEY, SMNVEV (reference sequence). The CDR3 sequence: CASSVTASGNTIYF. Written as DNA, the CDR3 is TGTGCCAGCAGTGTGACAGCCTCTGGAAACACCATATATTTT.

This clonotype was counted between two and nine times. This chain joins TRBV11-2 and TRBJ2-5; 12 bases agree with TRBD1. CDR1 is SGHAT and CDR2 is FQNNGV in the germline V gene. There are 18 residues in the CDR3. V was clipped by 1 base and J by 5 bases; unmatched bases: 11. CDR3 protein: CASSLAWGQGAVRETQYF. The CDR3 DNA follows: TGTGCCAGCAGCTTAGCGTGGGGACAGGGGGCGGTACGGGAGACCCAGTACTTC.

This clonotype was seen more than once but under ten times. The CDR3 region is CASSPDYNTGELFF. DNA for the CDR3: TGTGCCAGCAGCCCCGACTATAACACCGGGGAGCTGTTTTTT. This chain joins TRBV7-9 and TRBJ2-2; possible D gene TRBD2, 5 bases. The germline gives CDR1 SEHNR, CDR2 FQNEAQ (reference sequence). With 5 bases removed from V and 2 bases from J, the gap between germline ends came to 9 bases. The CDR3 is 14 residues long.

This clonotype has only one observation. The CDR3 DNA sequence: TGTGCCAGCAGCCATCCTGTCGGGTACCAGCATGAGCAGTTCTTC. This sequence encodes CASSHPVGYQHEQFF. The genes are TRBV2 and TRBJ2-1; D gene ambiguous. Germline CDR1 SNHLY, CDR2 FYNNEI. The CDR3 is 15 amino acids. Trimming pared 6 bases from V and 8 bases from J, leaving 20 bases between.

This clonotype came up many times. The chain is built from TRBV28 and TRBJ2-7; 7 nucleotides agree with TRBD2. The junction had 10 bases not matched to a gene; V was cut back by 3 bases and J by 5 bases. The CDR3 runs to 15 residues. Per the germline V gene, CDR1 is MDHEN and CDR2 is SYDVKM. The DNA of the CDR3 is TGTGCCAGCAGTTTCCGCGGGAGTATTCGTAACGAGCAGTACTTC. Its protein is CASSFRGSIRNEQYF.

This clonotype was counted between two and nine times. CDR3 sequence reads: CASSPDPGQPQETQYF. In DNA, the CDR3 is TGTGCCAGCAGCCCCGACCCTGGGCAGCCCCAAGAGACCCAGTACTTC. The chain employs TRBV7-3 and TRBJ2-5; no clear D gene. Germline CDR1 and CDR2: SGHTA and FQGTGA. The CDR3 extends over 16 amino acids. V lost 5 bases, J lost 1 base, and 17 bases lay in between. Filled out from reference TRBV7-3 and TRBJ2-5, the complete variable domain reads GAGVSQTPSNKVTEKGKYVELRCDPISGHTALYWYRQSLGQGPEFLIYFQGTGAADDSGLPNDRFFAVRPEGSVSTLKIQRTERGDSAVYLCASSPDPGQPQETQYFGPGTRLLVL.

With respect to this clonotype: This sequence may be a read error, since a much larger clone differs from it by one base. The CDR3 does not close with the conserved phenylalanine or tryptophan, likely indicating a read error. This chain's CDR3 is CASSTGLLYQETQYL. CDR3 nucleotide sequence: TGTGCCAGTAGTACGGGACTGCTGTACCAAGAGACCCAGTACCTC. V is TRBV19 and J is TRBJ2-5; D may be TRBD2 (6 bases). V was clipped by 4 bases and J by 0 bases, with 12 bases between them. Germline V CDR1 and CDR2: LNHDA, SQIVND (reference sequence). This CDR3 has 15 residues.

This clonotype has just a few counts. The chain employs TRBV12-3 or TRBV12-4 and TRBJ2-7; D is possibly TRBD1 (6 bases). CDR3 length: 13 amino acids. V lost 7 bases, J lost 3 bases, and 13 bases lay in between. CDR3 sequence (DNA): TGTGCCAGCAATCCGGGACATAACTACGAGCAGTACTTC. Amino acid sequence: CASNPGHNYEQYF.